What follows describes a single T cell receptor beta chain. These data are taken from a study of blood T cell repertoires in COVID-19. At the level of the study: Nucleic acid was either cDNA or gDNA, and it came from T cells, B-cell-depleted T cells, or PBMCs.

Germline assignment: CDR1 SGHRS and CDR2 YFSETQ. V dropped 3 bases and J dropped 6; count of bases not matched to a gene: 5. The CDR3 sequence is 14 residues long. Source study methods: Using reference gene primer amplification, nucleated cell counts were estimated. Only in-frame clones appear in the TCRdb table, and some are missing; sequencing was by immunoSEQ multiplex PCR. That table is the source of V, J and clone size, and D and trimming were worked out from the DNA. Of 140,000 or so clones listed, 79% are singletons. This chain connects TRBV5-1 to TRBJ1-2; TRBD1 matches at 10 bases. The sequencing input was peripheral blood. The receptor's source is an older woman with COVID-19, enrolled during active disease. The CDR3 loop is CASSSGQGKNGYTF. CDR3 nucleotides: TGCGCCAGCAGCTCGGGACAGGGGAAGAATGGCTACACCTTC.